These 21 T cell receptor beta chains were all obtained from the same sample, sequenced in a study of sequential checkpoint blockade in melanoma. Treatment reported: randomized to nivolumab then ipilimumab (arm A) or the reverse (arm B). Assay used: immunoSEQ multiplex PCR; TCRdb lists only in-frame clones, some missing. The profile shows approximately 4,900 clones, 34% of them singletons. Sequencing used tumor tissue (inferred from file names), obtained from a patient given nivolumab and ipilimumab in sequence. The receptors shown here come from a human donor with melanoma.

In its sample, this clone was seen a few times. This chain links TRBV10-3 with TRBJ1-1; a possible D gene is TRBD1 (6 bases). The CDR3 totals 14 residues. The germline V gene encodes CDR1 ENHRY and CDR2 SYGVKD. CDR3 amino acids: CATTTGPMNTEAFF. CDR3 DNA: TGTGCTACTACTACAGGGCCTATGAACACTGAAGCTTTCTTT.

CDR3 bases: TGCGCCAGCACGGAGGGGGCAATGAACACTGAAGCTTTCTTT. Amino acids: CASTEGAMNTEAFF. This sequence joins TRBV10-2 and TRBJ1-1; TRBD1 matches 7 bases. Unmatched junction bases numbered 5, after V lost 7 bases and J lost 0 bases. The V gene's germline CDR1 is WSHSY and CDR2 SAAADI. The CDR3 spans 14 residues.

This clone has only a few counts. This rearrangement joins TRBV7-6 to TRBJ1-4; 10 positions match TRBD1. Germline V gene sequence: CDR1 SGHVS, CDR2 FNYEAQ. V lost 5 bases and J lost 8; bases outside the gene matches: 5. The CDR3 is made up of 14 amino acids. The CDR3 coding sequence is TGTGCCAGCAGCAAGGGACAGGGGATCGAAAAACTGTTTTTT. Protein: CASSKGQGIEKLFF.

This clone was picked up a small number of times. V and J are TRBV6-8 and TRBJ2-2; a possible D gene is TRBD1 (5 bases). Germline V lookup: CDR1 MNHGY, CDR2 SAAAGT. The CDR3 is made up of 15 amino acids. V lost 6 bases to trimming and J lost 7 bases, with 18 bases between them. The CDR3 loop is CASRQDTQFGGELFF. As DNA, the CDR3 is TGTGCCAGCAGACAGGACACCCAATTTGGCGGGGAGCTGTTTTTT.

This clone showed up just a few times. The chain is built from TRBV25-1 and TRBJ2-3; a weak D match, TRBD2 (6 bases). The CDR3 runs to 14 residues. Trimming pared 3 bases from V and 2 bases from J, leaving 9 bases between. CDR1 and CDR2 from the germline V gene are MGHDK and SYGVNS. The CDR3 spells CASSDAGNTDTQYF. The CDR3 DNA follows: TGTGCCAGCAGTGATGCGGGGAACACAGATACGCAGTATTTT.

The chain combines TRBV30 with TRBJ2-1; 8 bases align to TRBD1. The germline gives CDR1 GTSNPN, CDR2 SVGIG (reference sequence). The CDR3 has 14 residues. After removal of 0 bases from V and 8 bases from J, the junction contained 6 bases not matched to a gene. In DNA, the CDR3 is TGTGCCTGGAGTGTAGGCCAGGGGGCGGATGAGCAGTTCTTC. Its translation is CAWSVGQGADEQFF.

The rearrangement joins TRBV18 to TRBJ2-7, with 7 nucleotides matching TRBD2. The CDR3 is made up of 13 amino acids. CDR1 and CDR2 from the germline V gene are KGHSH and LQKENI. V trimming: 6 bases; J trimming: 2 bases; junction bases outside the gene matches: 4. CDR3 DNA sequence: TGTGCCAGCTCGGGAGGGTTCCCCTACGAGCAGTACTTC. It yields the protein CASSGGFPYEQYF.

The chain couples TRBV19 to TRBJ2-3; TRBD1 matches 10 bases. CDR3 length: 17 amino acids. From germline, CDR1 is LNHDA and CDR2 SQIVND (reference sequence). Trimming removed 5 bases from V and 0 bases from J; junction bases left unmatched: 8. CDR3 coding DNA: TGTGCCAGTAGTCCCCGAGGGACAGGGGCTAGCACAGATACGCAGTATTTT. Translation: CASSPRGTGASTDTQYF.

This clone was seen only a few times. The chain joins TRBV11-3 to TRBJ1-1; 8 bases agree with TRBD1. CDR3 size: 15 residues. Per germline, CDR1 SGHNT and CDR2 YENEEA. V was pared by 1 base and J by 7 bases, with 8 bases of the junction left unmatched. The CDR3: CASSLGDRRSSEAFF. The DNA of the CDR3 is TGTGCCAGCAGCTTAGGGGACAGGAGGAGTAGTGAAGCTTTCTTT.

The V call is TRBV29-1, the J call TRBJ2-1; perhaps D is TRBD1 or TRBD2 (6 bases each). This CDR3 contains 14 residues. Trimming removed 7 bases at V and 7 bases at J, with 20 bases between. Germline V lookup: CDR1 SQVTM, CDR2 ANQGSEA. The CDR3 DNA sequence: TGCAGCGCCAAGCAAGGAGGGGGAAGGAATGAGCAGTTCTTC. It encodes CSAKQGGGRNEQFF.

In its sample, this clone was seen a few times. The gene calls are TRBV6-8 and TRBJ1-2; the match to TRBD1 covers 8 bases. Germline V gives CDR1 MNHGY, CDR2 SAAAGT. V gave up 6 bases and J gave up 4 bases; unmatched junction bases: 7. The CDR3 spans 14 residues. The CDR3 bases are TGTGCCAGCAGCCTCCGGGACAGGCTCTATGGCTACACCTTC. Residues: CASSLRDRLYGYTF.

V is TRBV19 and J is TRBJ1-5, with D maybe TRBD1 (5 bases). V was cut by 1 base and J by 0 bases, with 16 bases left in between. This CDR3 has 18 residues. Germline V CDR1 and CDR2: LNHDA, SQIVND (reference sequence). DNA for the CDR3: TGTGCCAGTAGTATAGGTTTTGGTAGGGGCTATAGCAATCAGCCCCAGCATTTT. Translation gives CASSIGFGRGYSNQPQHF.

Ten or more counts support this clone. The rearrangement uses TRBV4-1 and TRBJ2-7; 8 nucleotides line up with TRBD2. Germline-derived CDR1 and CDR2 are MGHRA and YSYEKL. V lost 4 bases and J lost 0; bases outside the gene matches: 8. The CDR3 extends over 16 amino acids. The DNA for the CDR3 is TGCGCCAGCAGCCGAGAATATAGCGGGGCCTCCTACGAGCAGTACTTC. Protein product: CASSREYSGASYEQYF.

This clone appeared a few times. The junction departs from the called germline gene at one end, perhaps through a read error. The gene calls are TRBV6-8 and TRBJ2-7; the D call may be TRBD1 or TRBD2 (5 bases each). Germline CDR1 MNHGY, CDR2 SAAAGT. The CDR3 is 17 amino acids. CDR3 DNA sequence: TGTGCCATCAGTCTACCCCGGGACCGCCAACCATCCTACGAGCAGTACTTC. Translating it yields CAISLPRDRQPSYEQYF.

CDR3 sequence (DNA): TGTGCCAGCAGTGAGCCACAGGGGGGAGAAGCTTTCTTT. Its translation: CASSEPQGGEAFF. The rearrangement uses TRBV25-1 and TRBJ1-1; TRBD1 agrees at 8 bases. V lost 3 bases to trimming and J lost 8 bases; unmatched junction nucleotides: 5. The CDR3 loop spans 13 amino acids. Germline CDR1 reads MGHDK; CDR2 reads SYGVNS.

This chain connects TRBV19 to TRBJ2-1, with 11 bases aligning to TRBD1. This CDR3 contains 15 residues. V lost 6 bases and J lost 8; bases outside the gene matches: 9. Germline loops: CDR1 LNHDA, CDR2 SQIVND (reference sequence). CDR3 bases: TGTGCCAGTAGGGGACAGGGGGGATTCAGGTATGAGCAGTTCTTC. Protein sequence: CASRGQGGFRYEQFF.

This clone is medium-sized (0.01 to 0.1%) by share. The rearrangement joins TRBV11-3 to TRBJ2-1; 12 nucleotides align to TRBD2. The CDR3 contains 15 residues. Germline V gene lookup returns CDR1 SGHNT and CDR2 YENEEA. V trimming: 5 bases; J trimming: 8 bases; junction bases outside the gene matches: 7. Here the CDR3 DNA reads TGTGCCAGCAGCCTTCGGGCTAGCGGGGGGGATGAGCAGTTCTTC. Its protein is CASSLRASGGDEQFF.

This clone was seen many times. The chain employs TRBV11-3 and TRBJ2-1; 10 bases map to TRBD2. V was clipped by 0 bases and J by 4 bases; unmatched bases: 3. CDR1 is SGHNT, CDR2 YENEEA, per germline. The length of the CDR3 is 16 residues. CDR3 residues: CASSLELAGNYNEQFF. CDR3 DNA sequence: TGTGCCAGCAGCTTAGAACTAGCGGGGAATTACAATGAGCAGTTCTTC.

This chain links TRBV5-1 with TRBJ1-1, with TRBD1 identical over 10 bases. The junction had 2 bases not matched to a gene; V was cut back by 2 bases and J by 4 bases. The V gene's germline CDR1 is SGHRS and CDR2 YFSETQ. This CDR3 comprises 14 residues. CDR3 nucleotide sequence: TGCGCCAGCAGCTTCGGGACAGGGGTCACTGAAGCTTTCTTT. Amino acid sequence: CASSFGTGVTEAFF.

The rearrangement links TRBV30 to TRBJ1-2; the match to TRBD1 covers 7 bases. In germline, CDR1 is GTSNPN, CDR2 SVGIG (reference sequence). The CDR3 has 12 residues. J gave up 2 bases and V 8 bases, and 5 bases lay outside the gene matches. The CDR3, as DNA: TGTGCCGGAGACAGGGTCAACTATGGCTACACCTTC. Encoded protein: CAGDRVNYGYTF.

This clone was seen a handful of times. The chain carries TRBV10-3 and TRBJ2-3; D might be TRBD2 (7 bases). The CDR3 is 16 residues long. Germline V gene lookup returns CDR1 ENHRY and CDR2 SYGVKD. Trimming removed 2 bases from V and 3 bases from J, with 15 bases in between. The CDR3 nucleotides are TGTGCCATCAGTGAGGAAGAACGGGGGGCGACAGATACGCAGTATTTT. Encoded protein: CAISEEERGATDTQYF.